This is a list of T cell receptor beta chains from one sample in a study of blood T cells in healthy people across ages. TCRdb re-called the 5' RACE reads with MiXCR, one entry per CDR3 protein. The data hold 600,000 or so distinct CDR3 sequences, with around 31% observed a single time. The sample comprised blood. These receptors came from an elderly woman in good health. CDR3s include the opening cysteine and the closing phenylalanine or tryptophan. Each record gives: J gene, V gene, D gene, clone size, CDR3 protein, CDR3 DNA. D genes are given only for firm matches. Size is omitted from some rows. Given values are once, few, many or a class for expanded clones.

>TRBJ2-1|TRBV7-8|TRBD2|many
CASSRDGGGQFF
TGTGCCAGCAGTCGGGACGGGGGGGGGCAGTTCTTC
>TRBJ2-6|TRBV6-2/TRBV6-3|-|many
CASSPWGSGANVLTF
TGTGCCAGCAGCCCGTGGGGGTCTGGGGCCAACGTCCTGACTTTC
>TRBJ1-6|TRBV2|-|few
CASKAAGDSPLHF
TGTGCCAGCAAAGCCGCAGGGGATTCACCCCTCCACTTT
>TRBJ2-3|TRBV20-1|TRBD2|many
CSARTSGSTDTQYF
TGCAGTGCTAGGACTAGCGGAAGCACAGATACGCAGTATTTT
>TRBJ1-5|TRBV6-1|TRBD1|-
CASSIRPGQAVHF
TGTGCCAGCAGTATACGCCCGGGACAGGCTGTGCATTTT
>TRBJ2-1|TRBV28|TRBD1|-
CASSFAQGAETQFF
TGTGCCAGCAGTTTTGCACAGGGGGCTGAGACCCAGTTCTTC
>TRBJ2-7|TRBV3-1|-|many
CASSQRGIYSYEQYF
TGTGCCAGCAGCCAACGGGGGATTTACTCCTACGAGCAGTACTTC
>TRBJ2-5|TRBV7-2|TRBD2|many
CASSLARGGTQYF
TGTGCCAGCAGCTTAGCGCGGGGGGGGACCCAGTACTTC
>TRBJ2-1|TRBV5-1|TRBD2|many
CASSLVAGSSYNEQFF
TGTGCCAGCAGCTTAGTAGCGGGTAGCTCCTACAATGAGCAGTTCTTC
>TRBJ2-1|TRBV10-3|-|-
CAISGYRDEQFF
TGTGCCATCAGTGGATATAGGGATGAGCAGTTCTTC
>TRBJ2-1|TRBV4-1|-|many
CASSPSLDVYNEQFF
TGCGCCAGCAGCCCTTCCCTTGACGTTTACAATGAGCAGTTCTTC
>TRBJ2-3|TRBV28|-|many
CASSTGRRGTDTQYF
TGTGCCAGCAGCACGGGTAGAAGGGGGACAGATACGCAGTATTTT
>TRBJ2-7|TRBV2|-|many
CASIDRAYEQYF
TGTGCCAGCATTGACCGAGCCTACGAGCAGTACTTC
>TRBJ2-1|TRBV24-1|TRBD1|-
CATSCGTGRNEQFF
TGTGCCACCAGTTGTGGGACAGGGCGCAATGAGCAGTTCTTC
>TRBJ1-6|TRBV7-9|-|once
CASSSGISYSPLHF
TGTGCCAGCAGCTCGGGGATCTCATATTCACCCCTCCACTTT
>TRBJ2-3|TRBV2|-|few
CASTFDRGLSYF
TGTGCCAGCACCTTCGACAGGGGACTATCGTATTTT
>TRBJ1-1|TRBV3-1|-|-
CASSQQGLGTEAFF
TGTGCCAGCAGCCAACAGGGTCTGGGCACTGAAGCTTTCTTT
>TRBJ2-3|TRBV6-1|TRBD2|many
CASSAEGLALTDTQYF
TGTGCCAGCAGTGCGGAAGGACTAGCCCTCACGGATACGCAGTATTTT
>TRBJ2-1|TRBV7-9|TRBD2|-
CASSPGTRVNGQFF
TGTGCCAGCAGCCCCGGGACTAGAGTAAATGGGCAGTTCTTC
>TRBJ2-6|TRBV2|-|few
CASSAGARGANVLTF
TGTGCCAGCAGTGCCGGGGCTCGTGGGGCCAACGTCCTGACTTTC
>TRBJ2-7|TRBV5-1|TRBD1|-
CASSHGQGDERYF
TGCGCCAGCAGCCACGGACAGGGCGACGAGCGGTACTTC
>TRBJ2-7|TRBV3-1|-|many
CASSQVRGAYEQYF
TGTGCCAGCAGCCAAGTCAGGGGGGCCTACGAGCAGTACTTC
>TRBJ1-4|TRBV15|TRBD1|-
CATSRSGTANEKLFF
TGTGCCACCAGCAGATCCGGGACAGCGAATGAAAAACTGTTTTTT
>TRBJ1-4|TRBV5-1|-|few
CASSFNTAKNEKLFF
TGCGCCAGCAGCTTTAACACAGCCAAAAATGAAAAACTGTTTTTT
>TRBJ2-1|TRBV9|TRBD2|many
CASSVGTSGNEQFF
TGTGCCAGCAGCGTAGGGACTAGCGGGAATGAGCAGTTCTTC
>TRBJ1-1|TRBV20-1|TRBD1|-
CRPSGQGARKAEAFF
TGCAGACCATCGGGACAGGGGGCGCGGAAGGCTGAAGCTTTCTTT
>TRBJ1-1|TRBV30|-|-
CAWTSQNTEAFF
TGTGCCTGGACGTCGCAGAACACTGAAGCTTTCTTT
>TRBJ1-6|TRBV6-1|-|few
CASSERRVWGGSPLHF
TGTGCCAGCAGTGAACGACGGGTGTGGGGGGGATCACCCCTCCACTTT
>TRBJ1-1|TRBV9|-|-
CANSVVVRGTEAFF
TGTGCCAACAGCGTAGTTGTAAGGGGCACTGAAGCTTTCTTT
>TRBJ1-1|TRBV5-1|TRBD1|-
CASSRWGQGTEAFF
TGCGCCAGCAGCCGTTGGGGACAGGGCACTGAAGCTTTCTTT
>TRBJ1-2|TRBV5-1|TRBD1|-
CASSLEGQDGYTF
TGCGCCAGCAGCTTGGAGGGACAGGATGGCTACACCTTC
>TRBJ2-2|TRBV4-1|-|-
CASSQDQGGLVGELFF
TGCGCCAGCAGCCAAGATCAAGGGGGGCTTGTCGGGGAGCTGTTTTTT
>TRBJ1-5|TRBV6-6|-|many
CASSRWDVNQPQHF
TGTGCCAGCAGCCGCTGGGACGTCAATCAGCCCCAGCATTTT
>TRBJ2-7|TRBV6-5|-|many
CASSYSRSRVSYEQYF
TGTGCCAGCAGTTACTCGAGGTCCAGGGTTAGCTACGAGCAGTACTTC
>TRBJ2-7|TRBV6-1|-|-
CASSEIGGMSYEQYF
TGTGCCAGCAGTGAGATAGGGGGTATGAGTTATGAGCAGTACTTC
>TRBJ2-3|TRBV20-1|-|many
CSARDASLSTDTQYF
TGCAGTGCTAGAGATGCTAGTCTTTCGACAGATACGCAGTATTTT
>TRBJ2-5|TRBV6-5|TRBD1|-
CASSYSPGQGRETQYF
TGTGCCAGCAGTTACTCCCCGGGACAGGGTCGGGAGACCCAGTACTTC
>TRBJ2-1|TRBV20-1|TRBD2|many
CSALAGGNEQFF
TGCAGTGCACTAGCGGGGGGAAATGAGCAGTTCTTC
>TRBJ1-6|TRBV7-2|TRBD1|few
CASSLEGQYNSPLHF
TGTGCCAGCAGCTTAGAGGGACAGTATAATTCACCCCTCCACTTT
>TRBJ2-3|TRBV4-2|TRBD2|many
CASSQISGSSTDTQYF
TGTGCCAGCAGCCAGATTAGCGGGTCTAGCACAGATACGCAGTATTTT
>TRBJ1-4|TRBV5-1|-|-
CASRSGAPNEKLFF
TGCGCCAGCAGGTCGGGGGCCCCTAATGAAAAACTGTTTTTT
>TRBJ2-7|TRBV20-1|-|-
CSARAISREKRGEQYF
TGCAGTGCTAGAGCGATTAGCAGGGAAAAGAGAGGCGAGCAGTACTTC
>TRBJ1-6|TRBV5-1|TRBD1|many
CASSASGQGNSPLHF
TGCGCCAGCAGCGCGTCGGGACAGGGGAATTCACCCCTCCACTTT
>TRBJ1-1|TRBV5-1|TRBD1|-
CASSTQGQLNTEAFF
TGCGCCAGCAGCACCCAGGGACAGTTGAACACTGAAGCTTTCTTT
>TRBJ2-7|TRBV6-6|-|many
CASSYQTSYEQYF
TGTGCCAGCAGTTATCAGACATCCTACGAGCAGTACTTC
>TRBJ1-5|TRBV12-5|TRBD1|many
CASALGQAGQPQHF
TGTGCTAGTGCCCTCGGACAGGCTGGGCAGCCCCAGCATTTT
>TRBJ2-5|TRBV9|TRBD2|many
CASSLAGGIQETQYF
TGTGCCAGCTCTTTAGCGGGGGGGATACAAGAGACCCAGTACTTC
>TRBJ2-3|TRBV9|TRBD2|-
CASSVVAGGPVVVDTQYF
TGTGCCAGCAGCGTAGTGGCGGGGGGGCCAGTAGTTGTAGATACGCAGTATTTT
>TRBJ1-6|TRBV5-6|-|few
CASSPVGSPLHF
TGTGCCAGCAGCCCAGTTGGATCACCCCTCCACTTT
>TRBJ1-5|TRBV20-1|-|-
CSTSRSVFNQPQHF
TGCAGCACCTCTAGATCTGTTTTCAATCAGCCCCAGCATTTT
>TRBJ1-3|TRBV7-2|-|few
CASSLIPKLSGNTIYF
TGTGCCAGCAGCCTTATCCCAAAGCTCTCTGGAAACACCATATATTTT
>TRBJ1-2|TRBV4-3|-|-
CASSRESRGGYTF
TGCGCCAGCAGCCGAGAAAGCAGGGGTGGCTACACCTTC
>TRBJ2-3|TRBV7-3|-|-
CASSLSLSDTQYF
TGTGCCAGCAGCTTATCCCTATCAGATACGCAGTATTTT
>TRBJ2-1|TRBV20-1|TRBD2|many
CSAPPGLAGGVNNEQFF
TGCAGTGCTCCCCCGGGACTAGCGGGGGGAGTCAACAATGAGCAGTTCTTC
>TRBJ1-2|TRBV14|-|few
CASSQGWQGRYGYTF
TGTGCCAGCAGCCAAGGCTGGCAGGGAAGATATGGCTACACCTTC
>TRBJ1-1|TRBV20-1|-|-
CSARQNPSTLIAFF
TGCAGTGCTAGACAGAATCCATCAACACTGATTGCTTTCTTT
>TRBJ1-3|TRBV20-1|-|-
CSAQGRGPSSGNTIYF
TGCAGTGCTCAAGGTCGGGGGCCGAGCTCTGGAAACACCATATATTTT
>TRBJ2-5|TRBV21-1|-|few
CASTPHGLTETQYF
TGTGCCAGCACCCCACATGGGCTAACGGAGACCCAGTACTTC
>TRBJ1-1|TRBV30|-|many
CAWTSGTEAFF
TGTGCCTGGACCTCAGGGACTGAAGCTTTCTTT